A selection of T cell receptor beta chains follows, all from one sample in a study of radiation and T cells in renal cell carcinoma. Some clones are missing from TCRdb's copy, which holds only in-frame ones; the method was immunoSEQ multiplex PCR. Here the sample spans fewer than 200,000 clones, approximately 90% being singletons. The sequencing used blood, collected from a patient whose treatment included radiotherapy and nephrectomy. Receptors were obtained from a woman aged 45-60 years with renal cell carcinoma. CDR3s include the opening cysteine and the closing phenylalanine or tryptophan. Clone size is shown for a subset of rows, as once, few, many or a class of expanded clone.

j_gene,v_gene,abundance,CDR3aa
TRBJ2-7,TRBV11-2,-,CASSPGTVYEQYF
TRBJ1-1,TRBV6-5,-,CASRDVGGTNTEAFF
TRBJ1-1,TRBV19,-,CASSETAPITGNTEAFF
TRBJ2-3,TRBV7-9,once,CASSLAGPTDTQYF
TRBJ2-1,TRBV19,-,CASILERASGGPNNPNPNEQFF
TRBJ2-5,TRBV19,-,CASSWDRRETQYF
TRBJ1-1,TRBV29-1,-,CSVVGQGRAEAFF
TRBJ2-7,TRBV6-1,once,CASSGTYEQYF
TRBJ1-2,TRBV9,-,CASSVNARSPNYGYTF
TRBJ2-1,TRBV18,-,CASSPNRDLYNEQFF
TRBJ1-2,TRBV11-2,-,CASSLAGGYGYTF
TRBJ2-1,TRBV9,-,CASSVDQSYNEQFF
TRBJ1-6,TRBV5-1,-,CASSLAEQGLNSPLHF
TRBJ2-2,TRBV18,-,CASSPGVPNTGELFF
TRBJ1-2,TRBV21-1,-,CASSKEGRGQGAPNYGYTF
TRBJ1-5,TRBV19,-,CASSKDWFGNQPQHF
TRBJ2-1,TRBV19,-,CASSITEQGIRYNEQFF
TRBJ1-1,TRBV4-3,-,CASSQVNVGSPSDTEAFF
TRBJ2-1,TRBV5-1,-,CASSLDWSPYNEQFF
TRBJ1-4,TRBV2,few,CASRYTGIANEKLFF